This paragraph reports one TCR beta chain. Donors in Cohort 3 who had recovered were those with two negative PCRs, healthcare professional clearance, or resolution of their symptoms. Clones were read by immunoSEQ multiplex PCR, and TCRdb kept only the in-frame ones, dropping some. The table has a few hundred thousand clones, roughly 90% seen once. The data originate from a study of blood T cell repertoires in COVID-19. About the study: COVID-19 samples, acute and convalescent, were from the United States, Italy and Spain. The cDNA or gDNA used as material had been derived from T cells, B-cell-depleted T cells, or PBMCs.

Sample: PBMCs or T cells enriched from blood (not recorded which). This TCR was sampled from a woman in her thirties or forties who had recovered from COVID-19.

CDR3 residues: CASTEGQGYEQYF. In DNA, the CDR3 is TGTGCCAGTACCGAGGGACAGGGTTACGAGCAGTACTTC. The rearrangement uses TRBV19 and TRBJ2-7; TRBD1 matches at 9 bases. Germline lookup yields CDR1 LNHDA and CDR2 SQIVND (reference sequence). This CDR3 comprises 13 residues. The trim removed 7 bases at V and 4 bases at J, leaving 5 bases unmatched.